This record concerns one T cell receptor (gamma chain) sequence. The target of this receptor is not known. The limits of the CDR3 on the DNA are not certain, so only TCRdb's listed CDR3 is given. The data originate from a study of human gamma delta and Vdelta1 T cells (dated by TCRdb to the late 2010s). Broadly, across the study: The study investigated Delta One T cells, Vd1+ gamma-delta T cells, as cytotoxic effectors against acute myeloid leukemia.

Library preparation employed PCR. Sequencing used an Illumina MiSeq. Clones were re-identified by TCRdb from the public reads with CATT, and rows with the same DNA were merged. The sample contains approximately 8,400 gamma-chain clones, approximately 42% of them found a single time. The ten largest clones represent about 2.7% of the sample. The CDR3 has 17 amino acids, counting the end cysteine and phenylalanine. Paper-wide results and their limitations: According to the report, Delta One T cells were polyclonal and showed broad cytotoxic targeting of acute myeloid leukemia.

The source of this sequence is a human donor in good health. Source material: Vdelta1 gamma-delta T cells from blood grown in culture (DOT cells). In light of the paper, this sample's cell subset or site label describes: Delta One T cells, in vitro expanded/differentiated Vd1+ gamma-delta T cells. Recombination joined TRGV11 with TRGJP2. TRGV11 is an ORF; its function is uncertain. CDR3 protein: CTTVPAGLGTAKWIKTF.